This T cell receptor beta chain was obtained from a study of long-term antiretroviral therapy in people with HIV. For this clone: Its specificity is unknown.

Samples were assayed with immunoSEQ v3.0 at survey level. Produced via immunoSEQ multiplex PCR; TCRdb's table is partial and in-frame only. This table has under 45,000 clones, 85% to 95% appearing once. The CDR3 runs 13 residues. Looked up from germline, CDR1 is SGHDT and CDR2 is YYEEEE. Deletions cut 2 bases from V and 5 bases from J, with 10 bases between. Each HIV participant was treated in the United States. Study-wide results and caveats: Controls exceeded HIV repertoires in CDR3 length range. Upon ART, diversity increased but remained lower than transplant donor controls. ART adherence, viral resistance and therapy changes went unrecorded.

Source: unsorted PBMCs, taken 5 to 5.5 years after starting antiretroviral therapy. The rearrangement uses TRBV5-6 and TRBJ2-5; possibly TRBD2 for D (6 bases). This clonotype was obtained from a woman between 45 and 65 years old with HIV. The CDR3 DNA reads TGTGCCAGCAGCTTAGGGAGGAGGGAGACCCAGTACTTC. Its translation: CASSLGRRETQYF.